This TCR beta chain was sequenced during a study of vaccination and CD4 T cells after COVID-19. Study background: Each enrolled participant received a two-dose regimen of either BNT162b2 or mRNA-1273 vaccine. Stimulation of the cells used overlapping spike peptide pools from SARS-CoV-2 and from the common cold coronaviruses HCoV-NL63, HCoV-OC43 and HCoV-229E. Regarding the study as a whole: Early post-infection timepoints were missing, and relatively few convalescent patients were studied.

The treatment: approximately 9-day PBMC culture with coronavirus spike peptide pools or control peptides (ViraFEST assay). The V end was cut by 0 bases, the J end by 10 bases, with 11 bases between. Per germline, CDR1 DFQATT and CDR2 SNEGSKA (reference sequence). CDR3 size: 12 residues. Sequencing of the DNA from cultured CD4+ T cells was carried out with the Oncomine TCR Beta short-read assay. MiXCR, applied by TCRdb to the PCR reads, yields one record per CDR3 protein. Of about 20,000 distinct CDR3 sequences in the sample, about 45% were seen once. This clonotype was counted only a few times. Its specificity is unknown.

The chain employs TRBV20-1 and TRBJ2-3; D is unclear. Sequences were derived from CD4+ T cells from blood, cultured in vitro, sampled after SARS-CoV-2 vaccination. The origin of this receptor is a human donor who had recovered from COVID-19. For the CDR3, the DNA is TGCAGTGCTAGAGATTCCGGGCCGGCGCAGTATTTT. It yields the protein CSARDSGPAQYF.